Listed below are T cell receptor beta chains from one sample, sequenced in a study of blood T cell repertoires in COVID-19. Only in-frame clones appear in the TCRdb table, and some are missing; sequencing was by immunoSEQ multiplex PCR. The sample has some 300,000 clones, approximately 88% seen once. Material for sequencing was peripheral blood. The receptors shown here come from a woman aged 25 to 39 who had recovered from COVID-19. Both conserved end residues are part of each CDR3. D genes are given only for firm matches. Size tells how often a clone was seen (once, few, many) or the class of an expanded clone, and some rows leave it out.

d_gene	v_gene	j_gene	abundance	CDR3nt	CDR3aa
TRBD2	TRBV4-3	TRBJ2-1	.	TGCGCCAGCAGCCAAGCTAGCGGGGGGGCCTTGGATGAGCAGTTCTTC	CASSQASGGALDEQFF
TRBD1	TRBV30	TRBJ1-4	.	TGTGCCTGGAGTATTATCGGGACAGCTAATGAAAAACTGTTTTTT	CAWSIIGTANEKLFF
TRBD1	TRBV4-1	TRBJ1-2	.	TGCGCCAGCAGCCCTGGACAGGGCGCAGCCGGTCCTAGCTACACCTTC	CASSPGQGAAGPSYTF
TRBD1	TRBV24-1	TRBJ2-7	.	TGTGCCACCAGTGACACAGGGGGCGAAGTCTACGAGCAGTACTTC	CATSDTGGEVYEQYF
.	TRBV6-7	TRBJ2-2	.	TGTGCCAGCAGTTACTCGCCCGGGGACACCGGGGAGCTGTTTTTT	CASSYSPGDTGELFF
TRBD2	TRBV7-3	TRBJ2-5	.	TGTGCCAGCAGCTTTAATGGGGGGGAGTCCGGTGAGACCCAGTACTTC	CASSFNGGESGETQYF
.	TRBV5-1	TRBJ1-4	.	TGCGCCAGCAGTCTGACAGGAGGAGCTGAAAAACTGTTTTTT	CASSLTGGAEKLFF
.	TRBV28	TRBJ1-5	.	TGTGCCAGCAGTTTAGTAGGACAGCTCAATCAGCCCCAGCATTTT	CASSLVGQLNQPQHF
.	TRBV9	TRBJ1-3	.	TGTGCCAGCAGCCCCCGGGGAGGGGGATTGTCTGGAAACACCATATATTTT	CASSPRGGGLSGNTIYF
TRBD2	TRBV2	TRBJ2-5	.	TGTGCCAGCAGTGACGGACTAGCGGGGGGGCCAGAGACCCAGTACTTC	CASSDGLAGGPETQYF
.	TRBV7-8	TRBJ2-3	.	TGTGCCAGCAGCTTCGGGGGACCTAGCACAGATACGCAGTATTTT	CASSFGGPSTDTQYF
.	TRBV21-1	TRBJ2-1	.	.	CASSKGPVASGSLTTHSSYNEQFF
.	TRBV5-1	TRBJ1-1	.	TGCGCCAGCAGCTTGGTTCAGAAAAATGAAGCTTTCTTT	CASSLVQKNEAFF
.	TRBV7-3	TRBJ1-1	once	TGTGCCAGCAGCCCGCGGGGGCTCCAGAACACTGAAGCTTTCTTT	CASSPRGLQNTEAFF
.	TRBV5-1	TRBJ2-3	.	TGCGCCAGCAGCCTAGCTAGCACAGATACGCAGTATTTT	CASSLASTDTQYF
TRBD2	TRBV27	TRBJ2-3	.	TGTGCCAGCAGTAAGCTAGCGGGGGTTACAGATACGCAGTATTTT	CASSKLAGVTDTQYF
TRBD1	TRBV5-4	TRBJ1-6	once	TGTGCCAGCAGCGCGAGGACAGGAGGCCTGCTAAATTCACCCCTCCACTTT	CASSARTGGLLNSPLHF
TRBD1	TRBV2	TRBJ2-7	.	TGTGCCAGCGGACAGGGGGCTTTCGAGCAGTACTTC	CASGQGAFEQYF
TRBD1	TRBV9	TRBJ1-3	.	TGTGCCAGCAGCAGTTTACAGGGGTTCACTGCTGGAAACACCATATATTTT	CASSSLQGFTAGNTIYF
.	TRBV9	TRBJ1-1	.	TGTGCCAGCAGCGCCCGGGTGAACACTGAAGCTTTCTTT	CASSARVNTEAFF
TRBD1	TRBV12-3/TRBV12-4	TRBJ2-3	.	TGTGCCAGCAGCATCGACAGGGCAGATACGCAGTATTTT	CASSIDRADTQYF
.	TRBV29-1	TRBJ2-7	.	TGCAGCGGACGGACAGAGTACTACGAGCAGTACTTC	CSGRTEYYEQYF
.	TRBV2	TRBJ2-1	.	TGTGCCAGCAGTGAAGCCGGGAATCTCCACAATGAGCAGTTCTTC	CASSEAGNLHNEQFF